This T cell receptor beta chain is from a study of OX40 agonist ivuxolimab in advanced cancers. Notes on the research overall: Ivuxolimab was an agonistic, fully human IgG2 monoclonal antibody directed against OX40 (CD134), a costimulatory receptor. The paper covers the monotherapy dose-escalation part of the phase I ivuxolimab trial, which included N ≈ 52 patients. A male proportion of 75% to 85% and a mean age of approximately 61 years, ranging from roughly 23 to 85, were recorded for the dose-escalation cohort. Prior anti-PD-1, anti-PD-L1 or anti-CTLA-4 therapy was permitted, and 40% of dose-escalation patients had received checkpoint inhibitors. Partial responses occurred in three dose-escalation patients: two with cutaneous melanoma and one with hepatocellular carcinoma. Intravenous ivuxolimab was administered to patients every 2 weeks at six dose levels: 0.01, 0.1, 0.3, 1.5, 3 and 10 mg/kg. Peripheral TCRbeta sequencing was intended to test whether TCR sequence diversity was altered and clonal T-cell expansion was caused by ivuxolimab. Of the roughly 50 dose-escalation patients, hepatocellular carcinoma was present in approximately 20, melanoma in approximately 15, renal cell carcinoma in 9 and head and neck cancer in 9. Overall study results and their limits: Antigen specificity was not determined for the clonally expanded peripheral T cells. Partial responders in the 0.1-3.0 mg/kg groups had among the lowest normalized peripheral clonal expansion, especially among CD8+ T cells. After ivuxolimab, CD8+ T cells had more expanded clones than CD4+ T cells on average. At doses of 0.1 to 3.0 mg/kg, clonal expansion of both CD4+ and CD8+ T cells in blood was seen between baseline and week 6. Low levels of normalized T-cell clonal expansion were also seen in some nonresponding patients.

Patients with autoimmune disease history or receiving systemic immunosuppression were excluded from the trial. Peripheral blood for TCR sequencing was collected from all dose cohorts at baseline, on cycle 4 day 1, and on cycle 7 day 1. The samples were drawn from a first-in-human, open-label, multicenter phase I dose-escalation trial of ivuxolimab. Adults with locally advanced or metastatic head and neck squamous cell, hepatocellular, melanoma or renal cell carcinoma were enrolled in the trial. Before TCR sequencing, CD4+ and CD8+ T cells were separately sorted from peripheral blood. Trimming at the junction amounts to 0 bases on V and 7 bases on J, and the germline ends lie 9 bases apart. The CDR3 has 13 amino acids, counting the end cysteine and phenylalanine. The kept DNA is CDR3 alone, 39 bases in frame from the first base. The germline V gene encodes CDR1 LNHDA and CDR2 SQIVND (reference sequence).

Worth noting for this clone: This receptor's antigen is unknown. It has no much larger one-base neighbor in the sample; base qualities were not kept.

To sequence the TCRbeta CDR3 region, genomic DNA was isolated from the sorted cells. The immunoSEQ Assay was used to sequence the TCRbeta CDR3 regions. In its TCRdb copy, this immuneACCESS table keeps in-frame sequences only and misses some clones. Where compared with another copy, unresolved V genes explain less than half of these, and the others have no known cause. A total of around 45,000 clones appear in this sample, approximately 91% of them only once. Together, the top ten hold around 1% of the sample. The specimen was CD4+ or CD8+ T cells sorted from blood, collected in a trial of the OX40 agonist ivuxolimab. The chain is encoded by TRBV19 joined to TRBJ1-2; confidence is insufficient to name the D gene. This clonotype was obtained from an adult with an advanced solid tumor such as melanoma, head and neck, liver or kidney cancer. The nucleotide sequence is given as TGTGCCAGTAGTATAGATCCCCGCGGTGGCTACACCTTC. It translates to CASSIDPRGGYTF.